This TCR beta chain was profiled in a study of technical replicates of blood from a handful of donors. V was trimmed by 1 base and J by 2 bases, leaving 5 bases between them. The CDR3 spans 13 residues. CDR1 is SGHVS, CDR2 FNYEAQ, per germline. Assay used: immunoSEQ multiplex PCR; TCRdb lists only in-frame clones, some missing. The data show around 80,000 clones, 95% to 98% seen once. Material: T cells isolated from PBMCs. This rearrangement joins TRBV7-6 to TRBJ1-1; D not resolved. The receptor was isolated from a human donor in good health. CDR3 protein: CASSLDPNTEAFF. CDR3 DNA sequence: TGTGCCAGCAGCTTAGATCCTAACACTGAAGCTTTCTTT.